This entry lists 27 T cell receptor beta chains sequenced from one sample in a study of CXCR3-negative and CXCR3-positive naive CD8 T cells. Points from the study as a whole: TRB CDR3s of CXCR3-positive naive cells were more hydrophobic than those of CXCR3-negative naive cells.

The antigens these receptors bind are not known. 5' RACE with UMI labels generated the TRB cDNA libraries. TCRdb reprocessed the 5' RACE reads and stores each CDR3 protein as one record, lacking DNA. Its table records under 85,000 distinct CDR3 sequences. Sequencing used naive CXCR3+ CD8+ T cells from blood. Described subset: CD45RO-CCR7+CD27+CD95- naive CD8+ T cells expressing CXCR3 (TNR3+). These receptors all come from a human donor in good health. Some clones in this sample may be carry-over from other donors' samples.

The J gene is TRBJ2-7, the V gene TRBV7-8; the TCRdb D gene call, TRBD1, has no DNA to confirm it. Per the germline V gene, CDR1 is SGHVS and CDR2 is FQNEAQ. CDR3 length: 14 amino acids. The CDR3 sequence: CASTTGQGSYEQYF.

The chain employs TRBV25-1 and TRBJ2-7; TCRdb gives TRBD1 as the D gene, but with no DNA this cannot be confirmed. Germline CDR1 MGHDK, CDR2 SYGVNS. The CDR3 extends over 16 amino acids. The CDR3 here is CASSEYTGAYLYEQYF.

The chain couples TRBV28 to TRBJ2-3; TCRdb lists TRBD1, though no DNA is available to test this call. Germline V gene data show CDR1 as MDHEN and CDR2 as SYDVKM. The CDR3 covers 15 residues. The CDR3 sequence is CASSLPGPGTDTQYF.

This rearrangement joins TRBV27 to TRBJ2-7; there is no DNA to check the TCRdb D call of TRBD2. Germline-derived CDR1 and CDR2 are MNHEY and SMNVEV (reference sequence). The CDR3 contains 16 residues. CDR3 sequence: CASSWTGLAGGYEQYF.

The chain uses TRBV7-8 and TRBJ2-1; checking the TCRdb D call of TRBD1 is not possible without DNA. The germline V gene encodes CDR1 SGHVS and CDR2 FQNEAQ. The length of the CDR3 is 14 residues. The CDR3 reads CASSHARRVNEQFF. Based on the CDR3 plus reference TRBV7-8 and TRBJ2-1, the full variable domain is GAGVSQSPRYKVAKRGQDVALRCDPISGHVSLFWYQQALGQGPEFLTYFQNEAQLDKSGLPSDRFFAERPEGSVSTLKIQRTQQEDSAVYLCASSHARRVNEQFFGPGTRLTVL.

This rearrangement joins TRBV29-1 to TRBJ2-2; lacking DNA, the TRBD1 call made by TCRdb goes unchecked. CDR3 length equals 14 residues. Germline V CDR1 and CDR2: SQVTM, ANQGSEA. The CDR3 region is CSVGPTANTGELFF.

V gene TRBV29-1 combines with J gene TRBJ2-1; absent DNA, TCRdb's TRBD2 call cannot be checked. This CDR3 has 16 amino acids. Germline CDR1 and CDR2: SQVTM and ANQGSEA. This CDR3 is CSAQGQTSGGANEQFF.

This sequence joins TRBV7-9 and TRBJ2-7. The CDR3 contains 13 residues. Per germline, CDR1 SEHNR and CDR2 FQNEAQ (reference sequence). Here the CDR3 reads CASSRQGFYEQYF.

The CDR3: CSVEGWGTNNEQFF. This chain connects TRBV29-1 to TRBJ2-1; TCRdb's D call of TRBD2 is untestable without DNA. This CDR3 region has 14 residues. Germline values: CDR1 SQVTM, CDR2 ANQGSEA.

The rearrangement links TRBV7-3 to TRBJ2-7. This CDR3 is 13 amino acids long. Germline CDR1 reads SGHTA; CDR2 reads FQGTGA. CDR3 in amino acids: CASSLNVRDEQYF.

This chain links TRBV28 with TRBJ2-7; no DNA is available, so the TRBD1 call from TCRdb remains unchecked. Germline CDR1 MDHEN, CDR2 SYDVKM. The CDR3 consists of 12 residues. The CDR3 reads CASNRGINEQYF.

CDR3 sequence reads: CASSEGTVYGYTF. V and J are TRBV2 and TRBJ1-2. CDR3 size: 13 residues. Germline V gene sequence: CDR1 SNHLY, CDR2 FYNNEI.

This chain links TRBV27 with TRBJ2-7. CDR1 and CDR2 (germline): MNHEY, SMNVEV (reference sequence). This CDR3 is 13 amino acids long. The CDR3 is CASSFYLSYEQYF.

The rearrangement joins TRBV30 to TRBJ2-7; TCRdb designates TRBD1, a call that cannot be tested without DNA. The CDR3 covers 15 residues. Germline V gene data show CDR1 as GTSNPN and CDR2 as SVGIG (reference sequence). CDR3 sequence reads: CAWSVLGAGATEQYF.

V and J are TRBV7-2 and TRBJ1-1. CDR1 is SGHTA and CDR2 is FQGNSA in the germline V gene. The CDR3 is 13 amino acids. This CDR3 reads CASSLVPNTEAFF.

The chain employs TRBV5-1 and TRBJ2-2; TCRdb picks TRBD2, but there is no DNA to check that call. The CDR3 consists of 17 residues. Per germline, CDR1 SGHRS and CDR2 YFSETQ. Here the CDR3 reads CASSAPERGANTGELFF.

This rearrangement joins TRBV7-6 to TRBJ1-1. This CDR3 has 13 amino acids. The germline gives CDR1 SGHVS, CDR2 FNYEAQ. Here the CDR3 reads CASSPPLNTEAFF.

V usage is TRBV18 and J usage is TRBJ2-7; without DNA, the TCRdb call of TRBD2 cannot be checked. Germline CDR1 is KGHSH and CDR2 is LQKENI. The CDR3 consists of 15 residues. The CDR3 protein is CASSPRASLAYEQYF.

This chain uses TRBV10-3 with TRBJ2-1. The CDR3 runs to 13 residues. Germline lookup yields CDR1 ENHRY and CDR2 SYGVKD. This chain's CDR3 is CAISELVDPEQFF.

The genes are TRBV7-2 and TRBJ2-7; TCRdb reports TRBD1, a call that lacks DNA to check it against. The germline V gene encodes CDR1 SGHTA and CDR2 FQGNSA. This CDR3 contains 14 residues. CDR3 loop: CASSPGEFTYEQYF.

The CDR3 protein is CASSPQNRYEQYF. The genes are TRBV13 and TRBJ2-7; TCRdb reports TRBD1, a call that lacks DNA to check it against. CDR1 and CDR2 from the germline V gene are PRHDT and FYEKMQ (reference sequence). There are 13 residues in the CDR3. The variable domain in full, with the rest retrieved from reference TRBV13 and TRBJ2-7, is AAGVIQSPRHLIKEKRETATLKCYPIPRHDTVYWYQQGPGQDPQFLISFYEKMQSDKGSIPDRFSAQQFSDYHSELNMSSLELGDSALYFCASSPQNRYEQYFGPGTRLTVT.

The V and J genes are TRBV29-1 and TRBJ2-1. The CDR3 totals 12 residues. Germline V gene data show CDR1 as SQVTM and CDR2 as ANQGSEA. CDR3 region: CSVWSEYNEQFF.

The chain joins TRBV4-2 to TRBJ2-3; lacking DNA, the TRBD2 call made by TCRdb goes unchecked. This CDR3 is 15 amino acids long. CDR1 and CDR2 from the germline V gene are LGHNA and YNFKEQ. CDR3 in amino acids: CASSQGGGVTDTQYF.

The J gene is TRBJ2-2, the V gene TRBV6-6. The germline gives CDR1 MNHNY, CDR2 SVGAGI (reference sequence). CDR3 length equals 14 residues. This CDR3 is CASSYSKGSGELFF.

This sequence joins TRBV14 and TRBJ2-3; no DNA is available, so the TRBD2 call from TCRdb remains unchecked. The germline V gene has CDR1 SGHDN and CDR2 FVKESK. There are 17 residues in the CDR3. CDR3 protein: CASSGFGRETGTDTQYF.

The chain couples TRBV7-8 to TRBJ1-6. The CDR3 loop spans 12 amino acids. From germline, CDR1 is SGHVS and CDR2 FQNEAQ. The chain's CDR3 is CASSYPNSPLHF.

V gene TRBV7-7 combines with J gene TRBJ2-2; there is no DNA to check the TCRdb D call of TRBD1. The CDR3 is 16 amino acids. CDR1 is SSHAT, CDR2 FNYEAQ, per germline (reference sequence). The chain's CDR3 is CASSQSAGQHTGELFF.